The 4 T cell receptor beta chains below were found in one sample sequenced in a study of blood T cell repertoires in COVID-19 (dated by TCRdb to the early 2020s). Library preparation employed the immunoSEQ multiplex PCR assay. TCRdb limited this immuneACCESS table to in-frame rearrangements with V and J called. A share of clones is missing; checked studies link under half to unresolved V genes, and the rest is unexplained. Recorded for this sample are approximately 70,000 clones; approximately 90% of them occurred a single time. The ten largest clones represent about 1.4% of the sample. The sample taken for sequencing was peripheral blood. The receptors derive from a human donor in a cohort sampled during active COVID-19.

J is TRBJ1-2 and V is TRBV7-9; 7 bases line up with TRBD1. J was trimmed by 6 bases and V by 1 base; bases with no gene match: 11. This CDR3 spans 16 amino acids. CDR1 SEHNR and CDR2 FQNEAQ come from the germline V gene (reference sequence). The CDR3 DNA reads TGTGCCAGCAGCTTAGTACCGCCGGGGGACAGCCATGGCTACACCTTC. The encoded protein is CASSLVPPGDSHGYTF.

The gene calls are TRBV7-4 and TRBJ2-7; 12 nucleotides match TRBD2. Germline V gene sequence: CDR1 SGHVT, CDR2 SQSDAQ. The CDR3 totals 20 residues. Trimming at V came to 1 base and at J to 4 bases, leaving 17 bases not matched to a gene. The CDR3 sequence is CASSLVSKTSGRSRSYEQYF. The CDR3 nucleotides read TGTGCCAGCAGCTTAGTATCCAAAACTAGCGGGAGGTCCCGTTCTTACGAGCAGTACTTC.

The count of this clone is one. The CDR3 DNA reads TGTGCCAGCAGCCACTGGACTAGCGGGAGGGACGAGCAGTACTTC. This codes for CASSHWTSGRDEQYF. The V call is TRBV7-2, the J call TRBJ2-7; 15 bases fit TRBD2. The CDR3 spans 15 residues. Trimming removed 5 bases from V and 5 bases from J; junction bases left unmatched: 4. Looked up from germline, CDR1 is SGHTA and CDR2 is FQGNSA.

V usage is TRBV9 and J usage is TRBJ1-4; maybe TRBD1 (5 bases). The germline gives CDR1 SGDLS, CDR2 YYNGEE. The CDR3 extends over 13 amino acids. Trimming stripped 1 base from V and 8 bases from J, with 9 bases between. The chain's CDR3 is CASSVQGGEKLFF. CDR3 nucleotides: TGTGCCAGCAGCGTACAGGGAGGAGAAAAACTGTTTTTT.